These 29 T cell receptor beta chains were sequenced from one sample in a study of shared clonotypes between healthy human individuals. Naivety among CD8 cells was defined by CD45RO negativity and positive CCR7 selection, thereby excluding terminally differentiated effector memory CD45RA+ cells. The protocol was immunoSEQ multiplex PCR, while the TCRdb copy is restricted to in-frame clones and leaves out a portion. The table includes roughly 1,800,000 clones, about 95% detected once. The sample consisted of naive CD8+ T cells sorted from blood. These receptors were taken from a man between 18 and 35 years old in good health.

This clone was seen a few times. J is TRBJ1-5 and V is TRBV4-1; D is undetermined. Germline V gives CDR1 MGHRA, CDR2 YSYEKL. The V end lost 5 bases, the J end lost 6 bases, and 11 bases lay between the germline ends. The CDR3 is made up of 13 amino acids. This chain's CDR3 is CASSDTAGQPQHF. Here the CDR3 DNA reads TGCGCCAGCAGCGATACAGCAGGTCAGCCCCAGCATTTT.

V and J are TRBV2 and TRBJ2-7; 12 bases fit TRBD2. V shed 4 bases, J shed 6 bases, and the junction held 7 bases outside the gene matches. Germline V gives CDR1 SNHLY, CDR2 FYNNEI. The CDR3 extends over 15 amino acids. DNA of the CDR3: TGTGCCAGCAGTGGACTAGCGGGAGAGCTAGGCGAGCAGTACTTC. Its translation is CASSGLAGELGEQYF.

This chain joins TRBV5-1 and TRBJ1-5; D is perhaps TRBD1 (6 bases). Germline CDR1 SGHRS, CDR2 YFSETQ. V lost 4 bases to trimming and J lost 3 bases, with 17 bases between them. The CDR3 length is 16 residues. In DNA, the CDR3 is TGCGCCAGCAGCCCTACAGGGATCGCCCTCAATCAGCCCCAGCATTTT. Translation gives CASSPTGIALNQPQHF.

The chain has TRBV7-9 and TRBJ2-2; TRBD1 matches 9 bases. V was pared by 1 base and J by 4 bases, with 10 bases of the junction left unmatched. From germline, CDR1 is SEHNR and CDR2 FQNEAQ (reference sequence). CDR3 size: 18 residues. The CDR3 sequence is CASSLVPGQGESTGELFF. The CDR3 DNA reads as TGTGCCAGCAGCTTAGTTCCGGGACAGGGAGAGAGCACCGGGGAGCTGTTTTTT.

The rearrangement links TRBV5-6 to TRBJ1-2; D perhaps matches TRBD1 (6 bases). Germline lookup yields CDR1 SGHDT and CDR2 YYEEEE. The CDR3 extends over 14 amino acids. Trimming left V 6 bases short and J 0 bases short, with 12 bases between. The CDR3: CASTGQNSNYGYTF. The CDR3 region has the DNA TGTGCCAGCACCGGACAGAACTCTAACTATGGCTACACCTTC.

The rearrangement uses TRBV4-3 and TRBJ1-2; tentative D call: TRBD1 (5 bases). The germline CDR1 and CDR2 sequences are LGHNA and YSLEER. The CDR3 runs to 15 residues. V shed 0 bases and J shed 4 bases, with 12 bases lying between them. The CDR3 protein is CASSQDRFDSYGYTF. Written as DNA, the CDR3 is TGCGCCAGCAGCCAAGATCGGTTCGACAGCTATGGCTACACCTTC.

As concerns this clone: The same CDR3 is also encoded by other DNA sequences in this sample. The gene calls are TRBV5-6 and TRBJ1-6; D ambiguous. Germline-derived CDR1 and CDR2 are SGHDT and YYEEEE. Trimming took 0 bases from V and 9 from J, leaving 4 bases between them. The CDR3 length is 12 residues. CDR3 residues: CASSLGSSPLHF. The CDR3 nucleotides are TGTGCCAGCAGCTTGGGAAGTTCACCCCTCCACTTT.

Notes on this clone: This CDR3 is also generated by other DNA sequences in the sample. In DNA form, the CDR3 reads TGTGCCAGCAGCTTCGGTACCTACGAGCAGTACTTC. The encoded protein is CASSFGTYEQYF. J is TRBJ2-7 and V is TRBV5-6; no definite D call. CDR1 is SGHDT, CDR2 YYEEEE, per germline. The length of the CDR3 is 12 residues. V dropped 2 bases and J dropped 2 bases, with 5 bases sitting between them.

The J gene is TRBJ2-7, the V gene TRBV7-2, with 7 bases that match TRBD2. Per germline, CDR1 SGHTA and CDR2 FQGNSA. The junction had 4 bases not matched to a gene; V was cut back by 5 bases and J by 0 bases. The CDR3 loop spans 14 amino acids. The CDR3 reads CASSASGYSYEQYF. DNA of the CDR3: TGTGCCAGCAGCGCTAGCGGTTACTCCTACGAGCAGTACTTC.

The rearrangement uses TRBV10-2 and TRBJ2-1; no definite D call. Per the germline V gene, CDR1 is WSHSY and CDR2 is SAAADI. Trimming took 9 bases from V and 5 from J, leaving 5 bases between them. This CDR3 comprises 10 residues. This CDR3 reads CASGHNEQFF. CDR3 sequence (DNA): TGCGCCAGTGGGCACAATGAGCAGTTCTTC.

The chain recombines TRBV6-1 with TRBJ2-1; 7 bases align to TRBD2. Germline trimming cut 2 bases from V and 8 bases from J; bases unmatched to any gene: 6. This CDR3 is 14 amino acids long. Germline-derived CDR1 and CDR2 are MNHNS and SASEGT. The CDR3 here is CASSELGRLDEQFF. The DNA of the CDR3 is TGTGCCAGCAGTGAACTCGGGAGGTTGGATGAGCAGTTCTTC.

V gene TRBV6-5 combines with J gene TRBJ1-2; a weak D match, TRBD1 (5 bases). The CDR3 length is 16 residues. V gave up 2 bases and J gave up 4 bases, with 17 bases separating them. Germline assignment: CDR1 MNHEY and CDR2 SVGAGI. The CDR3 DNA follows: TGTGCCAGCAGTTACGGGGCGGGCATCCTAAGCTATGGCTACACCTTC. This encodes CASSYGAGILSYGYTF.

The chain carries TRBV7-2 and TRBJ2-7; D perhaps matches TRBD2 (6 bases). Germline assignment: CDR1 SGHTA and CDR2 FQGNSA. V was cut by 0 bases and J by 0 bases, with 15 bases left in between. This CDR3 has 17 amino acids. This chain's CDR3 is CASSLALEGGRSYEQYF. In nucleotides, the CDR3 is TGTGCCAGCAGCTTAGCGTTGGAGGGTGGCCGCTCCTACGAGCAGTACTTC.

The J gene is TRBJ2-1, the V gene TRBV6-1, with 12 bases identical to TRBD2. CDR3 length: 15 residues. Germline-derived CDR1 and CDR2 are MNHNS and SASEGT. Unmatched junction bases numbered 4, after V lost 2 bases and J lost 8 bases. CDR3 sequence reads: CASSEWSSGGDEQFF. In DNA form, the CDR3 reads TGTGCCAGCAGTGAATGGTCTAGCGGGGGGGATGAGCAGTTCTTC.

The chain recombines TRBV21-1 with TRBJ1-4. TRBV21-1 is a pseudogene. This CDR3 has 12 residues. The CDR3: CASSNQREKLFF. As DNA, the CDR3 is TGTGCCAGCAGCAATCAGCGAGAAAAACTGTTTTTT.

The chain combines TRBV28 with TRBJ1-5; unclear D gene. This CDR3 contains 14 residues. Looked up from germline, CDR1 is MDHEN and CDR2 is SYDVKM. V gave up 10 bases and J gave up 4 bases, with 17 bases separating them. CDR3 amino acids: CATDETHLNQPQHF. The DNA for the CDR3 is TGTGCCACTGACGAGACCCACTTAAATCAGCCCCAGCATTTT.

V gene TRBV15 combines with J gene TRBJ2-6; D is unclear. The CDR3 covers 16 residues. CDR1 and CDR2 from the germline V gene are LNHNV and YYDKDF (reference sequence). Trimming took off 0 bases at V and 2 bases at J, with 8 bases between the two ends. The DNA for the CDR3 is TGTGCCACCAGCAGAGATCTGGGTACTGGGGCCAACGTCCTGACTTTC. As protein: CATSRDLGTGANVLTF.

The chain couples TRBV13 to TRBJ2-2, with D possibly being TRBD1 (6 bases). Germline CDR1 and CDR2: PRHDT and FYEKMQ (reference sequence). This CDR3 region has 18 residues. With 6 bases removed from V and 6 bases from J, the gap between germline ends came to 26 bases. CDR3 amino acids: CASRPYGLSGEFAGELFF. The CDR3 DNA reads TGTGCCAGCAGGCCCTACGGCCTCTCAGGGGAATTCGCCGGGGAGCTGTTTTTT.

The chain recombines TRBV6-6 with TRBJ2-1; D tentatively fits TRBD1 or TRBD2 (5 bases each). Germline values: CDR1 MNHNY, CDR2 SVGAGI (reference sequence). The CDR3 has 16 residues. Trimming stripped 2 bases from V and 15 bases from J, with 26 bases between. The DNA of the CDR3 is TGTGCCAGCAGTTACCCCGGTACGGCACCTAGCCCAAGGGGGTTCTTC. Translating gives CASSYPGTAPSPRGFF.

CDR3 bases: TGCGCCAGCAGATTTTCGGCTAAAGCGGCACAAGAGACCCAGTACTTC. It codes for CASRFSAKAAQETQYF. The V gene is TRBV5-1, the J gene TRBJ2-5; tentative D call: TRBD2 (5 bases). Germline V gene sequence: CDR1 SGHRS, CDR2 YFSETQ. Trimming pared 5 bases from V and 2 bases from J, leaving 19 bases between. This CDR3 contains 16 residues.

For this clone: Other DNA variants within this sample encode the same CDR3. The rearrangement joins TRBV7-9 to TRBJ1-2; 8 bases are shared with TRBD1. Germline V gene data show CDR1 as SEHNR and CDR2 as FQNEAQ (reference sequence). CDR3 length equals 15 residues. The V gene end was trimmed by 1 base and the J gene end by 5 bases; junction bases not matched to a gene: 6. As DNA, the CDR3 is TGTGCCAGCAGCTTAGTTGGGACAGGCATATATGGCTACACCTTC. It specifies CASSLVGTGIYGYTF.

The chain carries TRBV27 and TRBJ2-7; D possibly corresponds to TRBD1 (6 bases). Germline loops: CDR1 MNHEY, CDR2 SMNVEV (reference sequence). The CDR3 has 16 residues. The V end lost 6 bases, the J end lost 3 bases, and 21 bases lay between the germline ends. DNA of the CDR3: TGTGCCAGCAGCCCTTCCCCCGGGACATCGATCTACGAGCAGTACTTC. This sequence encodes CASSPSPGTSIYEQYF.

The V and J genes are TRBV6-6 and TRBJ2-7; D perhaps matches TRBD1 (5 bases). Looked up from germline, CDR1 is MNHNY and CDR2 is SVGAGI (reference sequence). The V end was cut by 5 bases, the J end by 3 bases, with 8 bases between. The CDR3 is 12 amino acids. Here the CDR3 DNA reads TGTGCCAGCAGTCCAGGGATCTACGAGCAGTACTTC. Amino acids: CASSPGIYEQYF.

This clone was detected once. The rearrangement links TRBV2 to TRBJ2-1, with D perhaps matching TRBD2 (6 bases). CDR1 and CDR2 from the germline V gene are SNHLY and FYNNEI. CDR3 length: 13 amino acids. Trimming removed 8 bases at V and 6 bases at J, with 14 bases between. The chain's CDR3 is CASEDLAFNEQFF. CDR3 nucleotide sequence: TGTGCCAGCGAAGACCTAGCGTTCAATGAGCAGTTCTTC.

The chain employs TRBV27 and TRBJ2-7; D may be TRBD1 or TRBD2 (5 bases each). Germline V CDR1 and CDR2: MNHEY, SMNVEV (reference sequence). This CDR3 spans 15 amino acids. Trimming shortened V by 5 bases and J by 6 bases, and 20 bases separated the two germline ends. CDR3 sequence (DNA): TGTGCCAGCAGTGAGCGGATAGGGGCGCGAAGCGAGCAGTACTTC. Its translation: CASSERIGARSEQYF.

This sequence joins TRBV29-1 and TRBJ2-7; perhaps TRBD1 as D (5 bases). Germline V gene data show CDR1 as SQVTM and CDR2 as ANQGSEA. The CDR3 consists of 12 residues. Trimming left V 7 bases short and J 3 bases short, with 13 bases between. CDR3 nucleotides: TGCAGCGCCTCGGACACCGACTACGAGCAGTACTTC. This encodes CSASDTDYEQYF.

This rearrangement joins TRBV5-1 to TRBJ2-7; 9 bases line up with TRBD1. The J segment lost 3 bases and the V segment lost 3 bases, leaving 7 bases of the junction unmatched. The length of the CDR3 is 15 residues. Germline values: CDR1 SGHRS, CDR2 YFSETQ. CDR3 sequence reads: CASSSGTGSYYEQYF. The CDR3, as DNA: TGCGCCAGCAGCTCCGGGACAGGGTCTTACTACGAGCAGTACTTC.

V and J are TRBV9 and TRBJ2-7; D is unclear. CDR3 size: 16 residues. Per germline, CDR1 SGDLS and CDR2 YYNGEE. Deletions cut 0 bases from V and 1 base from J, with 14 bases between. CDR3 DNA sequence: TGTGCCAGCAGCGTAGAGAAGGCCTTGGGGTCCTACGAGCAGTACTTC. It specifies CASSVEKALGSYEQYF.

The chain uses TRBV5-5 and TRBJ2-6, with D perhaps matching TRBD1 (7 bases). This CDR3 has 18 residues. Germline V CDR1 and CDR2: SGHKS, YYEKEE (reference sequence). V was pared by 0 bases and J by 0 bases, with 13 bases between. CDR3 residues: CASSLVWQGGSGANVLTF. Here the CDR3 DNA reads TGTGCCAGCAGCTTGGTCTGGCAGGGGGGCTCTGGGGCCAACGTCCTGACTTTC.